This T cell receptor (beta chain) was documented in a study of cytomegalovirus exposure and HLA in healthy donors. Both 60 Vbeta primers and 13 Jbeta primers went into the PCR. Measured with immunoSEQ multiplex PCR; TCRdb has only the in-frame clones, and not every one. The data show about 160,000 clones, roughly 89% seen once. From germline, CDR1 is MNHEY and CDR2 SVGAGI. This CDR3 has 14 amino acids. Trimming took 5 bases from V and 0 from J; bases not matched to a gene: 3. This sequence originates from a woman in her thirties in good health and CMV-seronegative. The sequencing sample was made of PBMCs. This chain links TRBV6-5 with TRBJ2-7; 8 bases match TRBD1. The CDR3: CASSRQGHSYEQYF. The CDR3 DNA sequence: TGTGCCAGCAGTCGACAGGGGCACTCCTACGAGCAGTACTTC.